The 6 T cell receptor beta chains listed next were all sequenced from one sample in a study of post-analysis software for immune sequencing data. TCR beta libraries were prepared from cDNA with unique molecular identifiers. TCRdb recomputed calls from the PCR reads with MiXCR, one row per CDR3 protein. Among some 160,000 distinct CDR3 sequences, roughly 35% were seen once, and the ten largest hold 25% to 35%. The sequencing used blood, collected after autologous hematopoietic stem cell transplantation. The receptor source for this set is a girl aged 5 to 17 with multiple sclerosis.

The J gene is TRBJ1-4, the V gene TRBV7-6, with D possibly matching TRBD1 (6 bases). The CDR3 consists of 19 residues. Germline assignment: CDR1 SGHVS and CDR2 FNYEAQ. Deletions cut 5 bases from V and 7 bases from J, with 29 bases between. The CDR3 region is CASSLRIPHEAGASEKLFF. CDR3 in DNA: TGTGCCAGCAGCCTTAGAATCCCTCATGAGGCAGGGGCTAGTGAAAAACTGTTTTTT.

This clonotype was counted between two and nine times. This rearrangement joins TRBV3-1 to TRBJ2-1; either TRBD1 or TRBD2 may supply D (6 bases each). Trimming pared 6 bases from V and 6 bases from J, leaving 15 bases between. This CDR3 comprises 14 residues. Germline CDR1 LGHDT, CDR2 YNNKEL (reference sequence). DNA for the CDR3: TGTGCCAGCAGTACCACGGGGGCGCTCAATGAGCAGTTCTTC. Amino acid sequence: CASSTTGALNEQFF.

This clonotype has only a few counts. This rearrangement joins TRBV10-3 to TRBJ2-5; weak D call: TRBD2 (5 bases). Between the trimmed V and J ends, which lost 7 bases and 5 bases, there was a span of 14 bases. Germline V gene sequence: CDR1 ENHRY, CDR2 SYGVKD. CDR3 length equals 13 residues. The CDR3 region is CAIMEALGETQYF. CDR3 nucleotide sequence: TGTGCCATCATGGAGGCTCTCGGGGAGACCCAGTACTTC.

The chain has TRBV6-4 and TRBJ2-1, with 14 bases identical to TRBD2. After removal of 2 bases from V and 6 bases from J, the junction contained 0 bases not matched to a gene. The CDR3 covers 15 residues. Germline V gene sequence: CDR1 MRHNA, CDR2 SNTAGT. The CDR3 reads CASSDGTSGGNEQFF. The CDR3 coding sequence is TGTGCCAGCAGTGACGGGACTAGCGGGGGCAATGAGCAGTTCTTC.

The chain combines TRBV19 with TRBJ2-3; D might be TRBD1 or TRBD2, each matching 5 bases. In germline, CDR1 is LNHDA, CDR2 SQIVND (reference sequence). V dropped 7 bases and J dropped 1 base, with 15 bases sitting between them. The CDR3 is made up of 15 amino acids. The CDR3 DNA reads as TGTGCCAGTACCTGGGGACGGGAACGCACAGATACGCAGTATTTT. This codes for CASTWGRERTDTQYF.

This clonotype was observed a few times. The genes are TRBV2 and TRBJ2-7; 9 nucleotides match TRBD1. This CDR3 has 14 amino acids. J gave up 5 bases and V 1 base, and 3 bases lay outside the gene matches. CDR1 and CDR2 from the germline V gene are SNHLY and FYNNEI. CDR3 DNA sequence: TGTGCCAGCAGTGAAGACAGGGGGCCAGACGAGCAGTACTTC. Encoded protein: CASSEDRGPDEQYF.